The clone carrying this TCR beta chain was seen a few times. Its specificity is not known. These data are taken from a study of T cell repertoires in cytomegalovirus infection. CDR1 is SEHNR and CDR2 is FQNEAQ in the germline V gene (reference sequence). The CDR3 has 16 residues. V lost 1 base to trimming and J lost 2 bases, with 14 bases between them. TCRdb re-called the reads with MiXCR, one entry per CDR3 protein. The table includes under 300,000 distinct CDR3 sequences, 22% detected once. The specimen was cultured PBMCs, collected from culture after CMV antigen stimulation. The rearrangement links TRBV7-9 to TRBJ2-5, with D tentatively TRBD1 or TRBD2 (5 bases each). This clonotype was sampled from a human donor in good health (CMV status not recorded). Some clones in this sample may be carry-over from other donors' samples. The CDR3 coding sequence is TGTGCCAGCAGCTTAGTTGGGGGAGCACGGCAAGAGACCCAGTACTTC. Its translation is CASSLVGGARQETQYF.